The rows below give T cell receptor beta chains drawn from one sample of a study of type 1 and type 2 diabetes patients. TCRdb re-called the multiplex PCR reads through MiXCR, storing one row per CDR3 protein. The sample has 280,000 or so distinct CDR3 sequences; around 47% are singletons. Sequencing used peripheral blood mononuclear cells (PBMCs). These receptor sequences come from a man aged 18-30 years with type 2 diabetes. Both conserved end residues are part of each CDR3. A D gene is named only where the DNA matches it firmly. Rows may omit the clone size; those that give it use once, few, many or a size class.

>TRBJ1-2|few|-|TRBV7-9
TGTGCCAGCAGCTTATATGGTGGCTACACCTTC
CASSLYGGYTF
>TRBJ2-1|few|TRBD2|TRBV5-1
TGCGCCAGCAGCTGGGCCGGGACTAGCGTAGGAGATGAGCAGTTCTTC
CASSWAGTSVGDEQFF
>TRBJ2-7|-|-|TRBV27
TGTGCCAGCAGTCTACAGGCGGGGATAGCCTACGAGCAGTACTTC
CASSLQAGIAYEQYF
>TRBJ1-1|-|-|TRBV25-1
TGTGCCAGCAGTGAATCAAGGTTTGCCTTCTCCTTT
CASSESRFAFSF
>TRBJ2-7|-|-|TRBV12-3/TRBV12-4
TGTGCCAGCAGTTTTAGACTATCCTTCGACGAGCAGTACTTC
CASSFRLSFDEQYF
>TRBJ2-7|-|-|TRBV14
TGTGCCAGCAGCCAAGAAGTTGTGGGGGTAGGCCACGAGCAGTACTTC
CASSQEVVGVGHEQYF
>TRBJ2-3|-|TRBD2|TRBV6-4
TGTGCCAGCAGTGACGGGACTAGCGGAGGTCCAGATACGCAGTATTTT
CASSDGTSGGPDTQYF
>TRBJ1-4|-|-|TRBV10-2
TGCGCCAGCAGAACTCAGGACCCAACTAATGAAAAACTGTTTTTT
CASRTQDPTNEKLFF
>TRBJ2-3|-|TRBD1|TRBV27
TGTGCCAGCAGTCTCGACAGGGTATCAGATACGCGGTATTTT
CASSLDRVSDTRYF
>TRBJ1-4|-|-|TRBV10-3
TGTGCCATCAGTGAATCGCGGGGGCCTGGGGAAAAACTGTTTTTT
CAISESRGPGEKLFF
>TRBJ1-2|few|-|TRBV29-1
TGCAGCGTTGTGAGGGCTAACTATGGCTACACCTTC
CSVVRANYGYTF
>TRBJ1-1|-|-|TRBV6-6
TGTGCCACCAGTGATCCCAGGGGTGGCGACACTGAAGCTTTCTTT
CATSDPRGGDTEAFF
>TRBJ2-7|-|-|TRBV5-6
TGTGCCAGCAGCTTGGGGCCGGAGGGGACGTACGAGCAGTACTTC
CASSLGPEGTYEQYF
>TRBJ2-7|-|TRBD2|TRBV6-1
TGTGCCAGCAGGCCTAGGGAGGGACTAGCGTACGAGCAGTACTTC
CASRPREGLAYEQYF
>TRBJ2-7|-|TRBD1|TRBV20-1
TGCAGTGCTGTAAACCGGGACAGAAAGGAGCAGTACTTC
CSAVNRDRKEQYF
>TRBJ2-7|few|-|TRBV6-5
TGTGCCAGCAGTTACTTTGGGGGAGCCTCCTACGAGCAGTACTTC
CASSYFGGASYEQYF
>TRBJ2-7|few|-|TRBV6-2/TRBV6-3
TGTGCCAGCAGTTCCTTGGTGCGACCCTACGAGCAGTACTTC
CASSSLVRPYEQYF
>TRBJ2-4|-|-|TRBV7-8
TGTGCCAGCAGCTTAGCGCTCGTCGGTGGGCTAGCCAAAAACATTCAGTACTTC
CASSLALVGGLAKNIQYF
>TRBJ1-2|-|-|TRBV20-1
TGCAGTGCTAGGGGTTTTTCCAGGGACGGCTACACCTTC
CSARGFSRDGYTF
>TRBJ2-7|-|TRBD1|TRBV15
TGTGCCACCAGCAGGGGACAGGGGGATGACTACGAGCAGTACTTC
CATSRGQGDDYEQYF